This T cell receptor (beta chain) was observed in a study of T cells after posttransplantation cyclophosphamide. Findings and caveats of the study: Tissue-infiltrating T cells from skin or gut overlapped little with blood T cells. Donor CD8+ memory clones often dominated recipient blood repertoires at later times. After PTCy, TRB diversity resembled that of CNI/methotrexate controls.

Control samples came 1 year after myeloablative marrow transplants with methotrexate plus calcineurin inhibitor. From germline, CDR1 is SEHNR and CDR2 FQNEAQ (reference sequence). Trimming cost V 5 bases and J 2 bases, with 14 bases left between them. The CDR3 covers 15 residues. Sequencing used immunoSEQ multiplex PCR; TCRdb keeps in-frame clones, though not all of them. The sample shows roughly 21,000 clones, 65% to 90% of them seen only once. A note on this clone: Its antigen is undetermined.

The rearrangement uses TRBV7-9 and TRBJ2-3, with D possibly matching TRBD2 (5 bases). Here the sequenced sample was PBMCs, taken about 400 days after allogeneic stem cell transplant with calcineurin inhibitor and methotrexate. The source of this sequence is a female patient between 30 and 40 years old who received an allogeneic stem cell transplant from an unrelated donor, was CMV-positive, and had acute and chronic GVHD. T cells may partly derive from the graft donor. CDR3 coding DNA: TGTGCCAGCAGCCGGACGGACTCCGACACAGATACGCAGTATTTT. Translated: CASSRTDSDTDTQYF.